These 24 T cell receptor beta chains originate from one sample sequenced in a study of cytomegalovirus exposure and HLA in healthy donors. Primers included in the PCR were 60 Vbeta and 13 Jbeta primers. The data were produced by immunoSEQ multiplex PCR, yet TCRdb's version contains in-frame clones alone and is incomplete. Among roughly 200,000 clones listed, approximately 79% were seen once. Sequenced material: PBMCs. All receptors derive from a woman in her twenties or thirties in good health and CMV-seropositive.

The genes are TRBV18 and TRBJ2-5, with D maybe TRBD2 (6 bases). Trimming removed 0 bases from V and 4 bases from J, with 12 bases in between. Germline V gene lookup returns CDR1 KGHSH and CDR2 LQKENI. This CDR3 is 15 amino acids long. The CDR3 DNA reads TGTGCCAGCTCACCACCGTACCAGGGAGGAGAGACCCAGTACTTC. Translating gives CASSPPYQGGETQYF.

The chain uses TRBV30 and TRBJ2-1; 13 bases match TRBD2. V was clipped by 5 bases and J by 8 bases; unmatched bases: 6. The CDR3 loop spans 14 amino acids. The germline CDR1 and CDR2 sequences are GTSNPN and SVGIG (reference sequence). The CDR3 region has the DNA TGTGCCTGGTTGGGACTAGCGGGATTCGATGAGCAGTTCTTC. Amino acids: CAWLGLAGFDEQFF.

V and J are TRBV2 and TRBJ2-3; TRBD2 might be the D (6 bases). This CDR3 is built from 14 residues. Trimming left V 7 bases short and J 5 bases short, with 16 bases between. In germline, CDR1 is SNHLY, CDR2 FYNNEI. The CDR3 coding sequence is TGTGCCAGCACTCTAGCGACCCGGAGAGATACGCAGTATTTT. Its translation is CASTLATRRDTQYF.

The rearrangement joins TRBV9 to TRBJ2-1; D remains unclear. Germline V lookup: CDR1 SGDLS, CDR2 YYNGEE. The CDR3 has 13 amino acids. V was pared by 1 base and J by 12 bases, with 14 bases between. DNA of the CDR3: TGTGCCAGCAGCGTATCGGGTATGAAGACGCAGTTCTTC. This translates into CASSVSGMKTQFF.

V gene TRBV14 combines with J gene TRBJ2-7; weak D call: TRBD1 (6 bases). Deletions cut 6 bases from V and 2 bases from J, with 14 bases between. Looked up from germline, CDR1 is SGHDN and CDR2 is FVKESK. The CDR3 has 14 residues. The CDR3 sequence: CASSLMDSPYEQYF. The CDR3 coding sequence is TGTGCCAGCAGTCTCATGGACAGTCCCTACGAGCAGTACTTC.

V and J are TRBV27 and TRBJ2-5; possibly TRBD1 for D (5 bases). V dropped 0 bases and J dropped 1 base, with 12 bases sitting between them. Germline CDR1 is MNHEY and CDR2 is SMNVEV (reference sequence). The CDR3 length is 16 residues. The CDR3 sequence is CASSLSVPTGQETQYF. The CDR3 DNA is TGTGCCAGCAGTTTATCGGTTCCTACAGGCCAAGAGACCCAGTACTTC.

The V and J genes are TRBV19 and TRBJ1-5; TRBD1 might be the D (6 bases). Germline V gene data show CDR1 as LNHDA and CDR2 as SQIVND (reference sequence). The CDR3 totals 16 residues. Trimming stripped 6 bases from V and 0 bases from J, with 15 bases between. In DNA, the CDR3 is TGTGCCAGTAGGGACAGATACTTTAGTAGCAATCAGCCCCAGCATTTT. Translation gives CASRDRYFSSNQPQHF. Based on the CDR3 plus reference TRBV19 and TRBJ1-5, the full variable domain is DGGITQSPKYLFRKEGQNVTLSCEQNLNHDAMYWYRQDPGQGLRLIYYSQIVNDFQKGDIAEGYSVSREKKESFPLTVTSAQKNPTAFYLCASRDRYFSSNQPQHFGDGTRLSIL.

The chain joins TRBV14 to TRBJ1-6; the match to TRBD1 covers 7 bases. The junction had 5 bases not matched to a gene; V was cut back by 1 base and J by 5 bases. Germline V gives CDR1 SGHDN, CDR2 FVKESK. This CDR3 has 16 residues. The CDR3 bases are TGTGCCAGCAGCCAAGGGCCCGGGACAGATAATTCACCCCTCCACTTT. As protein: CASSQGPGTDNSPLHF.

This clone occurred once. V usage is TRBV6-1 and J usage is TRBJ2-3; 9 positions match TRBD1. The length of the CDR3 is 16 residues. In germline, CDR1 is MNHNS, CDR2 SASEGT. With V trimmed by 6 bases and J by 6 bases, 13 bases remained unmatched. The CDR3 protein is CASSESPDRGSDTQYF. CDR3 nucleotide sequence: TGTGCCAGCAGCGAATCCCCGGACAGGGGTTCCGATACGCAGTATTTT.

V usage is TRBV5-1 and J usage is TRBJ1-1; D not resolved. This CDR3 comprises 14 residues. CDR1 SGHRS and CDR2 YFSETQ come from the germline V gene. Deletions cut 2 bases from V and 0 bases from J, with 8 bases between. The DNA of the CDR3 is TGCGCCAGCAGCTTCGGTAGTATGAACACTGAAGCTTTCTTT. Encoded protein: CASSFGSMNTEAFF. Full variable domain (missing parts from reference TRBV5-1 and TRBJ1-1): KAGVTQTPRYLIKTRGQQVTLSCSPISGHRSVSWYQQTPGQGLQFLFEYFSETQRNKGNFPGRFSGRQFSNSRSEMNVSTLELGDSALYLCASSFGSMNTEAFFGQGTRLTVV.

The chain carries TRBV6-4 and TRBJ1-5; 11 bases are shared with TRBD1. Trimming cost V 2 bases and J 4 bases; bases outside gene matches: 1. Germline V CDR1 and CDR2: MRHNA, SNTAGT. This CDR3 has 15 amino acids. The CDR3 is CASSDGTGGNQPQHF. For the CDR3, the DNA is TGTGCCAGCAGTGACGGGACAGGGGGGAATCAGCCCCAGCATTTT.

Details on this clone: Sequence at one end of the junction differs from germline and may be a read error. The gene calls are TRBV7-2 and TRBJ1-5; 7 bases line up with TRBD1. CDR1 and CDR2 from the germline V gene are SGHTA and FQGNSA. The CDR3 totals 17 residues. CDR3 bases: TGTGCCAGCAGCCTAGCCGGGACAGCTTATAGCAATCAGCCCCAGCATTTT. Translation: CASSLAGTAYSNQPQHF. Full variable domain (remainder filled in from reference TRBV7-2 and TRBJ1-5): GAGVSQSPSNKVTEKGKDVELRCDPISGHTALYWYRQSLGQGLEFLIYFQGNSAPDKSGLPSDRFSAERTGGSVSTLTIQRTQQEDSAVYLCASSLAGTAYSNQPQHFGDGTRLSIL.

CDR3 protein: CAWSPGTNQPQHF. CDR3 coding DNA: TGTGCCTGGAGCCCAGGGACTAATCAGCCCCAGCATTTT. The chain is built from TRBV30 and TRBJ1-5; D might be TRBD1 (5 bases). The CDR3 has 13 amino acids. The V and J ends lost 3 bases and 4 bases respectively, with 10 bases between them. Looked up from germline, CDR1 is GTSNPN and CDR2 is SVGIG (reference sequence).

The chain has TRBV5-8 and TRBJ1-1; TRBD1 is a possible D gene (6 bases). The germline gives CDR1 SGHTS, CDR2 YDEGEE. This CDR3 region has 15 residues. The ends were cut back, 3 bases at V and 5 bases at J, with 17 bases in the middle. CDR3 sequence reads: CASSYYRAAVTEAFF. The CDR3, as DNA: TGTGCCAGCAGCTATTACAGGGCGGCGGTTACTGAAGCTTTCTTT.

The rearrangement links TRBV5-4 to TRBJ2-1; TRBD2 matches 8 bases. The CDR3 is 15 residues long. Germline CDR1 reads SGHNT; CDR2 reads YYREEE (reference sequence). The V and J ends lost 2 bases and 4 bases, in that order; junction bases with no gene match: 5. The CDR3 region is CASSFGGGIYNEQFF. Here the CDR3 DNA reads TGTGCCAGCAGCTTTGGCGGGGGGATTTACAATGAGCAGTTCTTC.

The rearrangement joins TRBV2 to TRBJ2-5, with 11 bases lining up with TRBD2. V gave up 2 bases and J gave up 5 bases; unmatched junction bases: 7. Per germline, CDR1 SNHLY and CDR2 FYNNEI. CDR3 length: 16 residues. The CDR3 region is CASSERRLAGTETQYF. The CDR3 DNA reads as TGTGCCAGCAGTGAACGGAGACTAGCGGGAACGGAGACCCAGTACTTC.

The V call is TRBV5-1, the J call TRBJ2-2; D call uncertain. Germline values: CDR1 SGHRS, CDR2 YFSETQ. V was trimmed by 3 bases and J by 5 bases, leaving 14 bases between them. This CDR3 spans 15 amino acids. CDR3 region: CASSSVSADTGELFF. The CDR3 nucleotides read TGCGCCAGCAGCTCCGTCTCTGCGGATACCGGGGAGCTGTTTTTT.

The V and J genes are TRBV11-2 and TRBJ2-7, with 8 bases fitting TRBD2. Germline values: CDR1 SGHAT, CDR2 FQNNGV. The CDR3 is made up of 17 amino acids. V was clipped by 0 bases and J by 0 bases; unmatched bases: 7. The CDR3 reads CASSLDPTSGYSYEQYF. The DNA for the CDR3 is TGTGCCAGCAGCTTAGACCCCACTAGCGGTTACTCCTACGAGCAGTACTTC.

The chain links TRBV7-8 to TRBJ1-4; no definite D call. Germline V gene lookup returns CDR1 SGHVS and CDR2 FQNEAQ. Trimming cost V 4 bases and J 11 bases, with 8 bases left between them. The CDR3 loop spans 11 amino acids. This chain's CDR3 is CASSSSVKLFF. CDR3 coding DNA: TGTGCCAGCAGCTCCTCGGTCAAACTGTTTTTT.

The chain uses TRBV10-3 and TRBJ1-1; D remains ambiguous. V lost 4 bases, J lost 2 bases, and 29 bases lay in between. Germline V gives CDR1 ENHRY, CDR2 SYGVKD. This CDR3 region has 20 residues. The chain's CDR3 is CAISGLSPRVRISINTEAFF. The CDR3 DNA reads TGTGCCATCAGTGGTCTATCCCCCCGAGTGAGGATCTCGATCAACACTGAAGCTTTCTTT.

This chain connects TRBV11-2 to TRBJ2-7, with D tentatively TRBD2 (5 bases). V was cut by 2 bases and J by 2 bases, with 10 bases left in between. Germline lookup yields CDR1 SGHAT and CDR2 FQNNGV. The CDR3 length is 14 residues. The DNA for the CDR3 is TGTGCCAGCAGCTTACGGACTGAGGCCTACGAGCAGTACTTC. This encodes CASSLRTEAYEQYF.

The genes are TRBV10-1 and TRBJ2-5; 7 bases line up with TRBD1. The CDR3 is 14 residues long. J lost 5 bases, V lost 0 bases, and 3 bases had no gene match. Germline values: CDR1 WNHNN, CDR2 SYGVQD (reference sequence). The CDR3 nucleotides read TGCGCCAGCAGTGAGTCAGGGGGCGCGGAGACCCAGTACTTC. Encoded protein: CASSESGGAETQYF.

This sequence joins TRBV7-6 and TRBJ2-1, with TRBD1 matching over 7 bases. Germline-derived CDR1 and CDR2 are SGHVS and FNYEAQ. This CDR3 spans 12 amino acids. V lost 5 bases, J lost 8 bases, and 3 bases stayed unmatched. The CDR3 DNA is TGTGCCAGCAGCCACAGGGGAGATGAGCAGTTCTTC. Its translation: CASSHRGDEQFF.

This clone was picked up a small number of times. V usage is TRBV5-1 and J usage is TRBJ2-1; 9 nucleotides align to TRBD2. V lost 4 bases to trimming and J lost 7 bases; unmatched junction nucleotides: 27. This CDR3 is built from 21 residues. Germline V gene lookup returns CDR1 SGHRS and CDR2 YFSETQ. Here the CDR3 reads CASSTQLRLIAGVGFRNEQFF. CDR3 coding DNA: TGCGCCAGCAGCACTCAACTCCGTTTAATAGCGGGGGTGGGGTTTCGGAATGAGCAGTTCTTC. The full variable domain, with the rest looked up from reference TRBV5-1 and TRBJ2-1, is KAGVTQTPRYLIKTRGQQVTLSCSPISGHRSVSWYQQTPGQGLQFLFEYFSETQRNKGNFPGRFSGRQFSNSRSEMNVSTLELGDSALYLCASSTQLRLIAGVGFRNEQFFGPGTRLTVL.